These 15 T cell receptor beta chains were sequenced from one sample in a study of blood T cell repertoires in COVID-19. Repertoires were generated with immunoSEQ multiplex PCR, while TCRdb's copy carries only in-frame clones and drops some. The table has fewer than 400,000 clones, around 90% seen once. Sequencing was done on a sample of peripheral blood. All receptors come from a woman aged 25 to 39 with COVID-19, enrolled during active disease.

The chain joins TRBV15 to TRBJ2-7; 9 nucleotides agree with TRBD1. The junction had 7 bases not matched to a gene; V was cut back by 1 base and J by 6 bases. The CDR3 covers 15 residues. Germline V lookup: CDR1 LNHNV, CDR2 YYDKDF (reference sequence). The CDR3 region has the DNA TGTGCCACCAGCAGAGCCCGGGACAGGGCGGCCGAGCAGTACTTC. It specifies CATSRARDRAAEQYF. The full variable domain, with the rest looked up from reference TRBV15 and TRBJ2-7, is DAMVIQNPRYQVTQFGKPVTLSCSQTLNHNVMYWYQQKSSQAPKLLFHYYDKDFNNEADTPDNFQSRRPNTSFCFLDIRSPGLGDTAMYLCATSRARDRAAEQYFGPGTRLTVT.

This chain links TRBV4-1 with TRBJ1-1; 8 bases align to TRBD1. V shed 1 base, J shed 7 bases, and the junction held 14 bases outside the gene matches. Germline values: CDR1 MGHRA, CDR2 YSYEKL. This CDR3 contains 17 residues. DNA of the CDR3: TGCGCCAGCAGCCAAGTCGGGCAGGGGGCTCCCCGTCGTGAAGCTTTCTTT. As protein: CASSQVGQGAPRREAFF.

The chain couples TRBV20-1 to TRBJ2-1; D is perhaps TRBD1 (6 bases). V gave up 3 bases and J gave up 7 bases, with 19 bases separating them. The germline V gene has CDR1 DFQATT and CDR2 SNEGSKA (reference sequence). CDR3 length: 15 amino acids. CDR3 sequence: CSASLGKGGTNEQFF. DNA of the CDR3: TGCAGTGCTAGTTTAGGTAAAGGGGGTACGAATGAGCAGTTCTTC.

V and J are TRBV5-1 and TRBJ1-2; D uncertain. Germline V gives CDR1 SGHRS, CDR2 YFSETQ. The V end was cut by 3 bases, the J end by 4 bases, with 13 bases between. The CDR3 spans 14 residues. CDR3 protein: CASSSQRVGYGYTF. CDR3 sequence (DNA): TGCGCCAGCAGCTCACAACGGGTAGGCTATGGCTACACCTTC.

The CDR3 nucleotides are TGCAGCGTAAAACAGCTAATGAACACTGAAGCTTTCTTT. Protein product: CSVKQLMNTEAFF. The chain combines TRBV29-1 with TRBJ1-1; no firm D call. V dropped 6 bases and J dropped 0 bases, with 11 bases sitting between them. The CDR3 covers 13 residues. Looked up from germline, CDR1 is SQVTM and CDR2 is ANQGSEA. Filled out from reference TRBV29-1 and TRBJ1-1, the complete variable domain reads SAVISQKPSRDICQRGTSLTIQCQVDSQVTMMFWYRQQPGQSLTLIATANQGSEATYESGFVIDKFPISRPNLTFSTLTVSNMSPEDSSIYLCSVKQLMNTEAFFGQGTRLTVV.

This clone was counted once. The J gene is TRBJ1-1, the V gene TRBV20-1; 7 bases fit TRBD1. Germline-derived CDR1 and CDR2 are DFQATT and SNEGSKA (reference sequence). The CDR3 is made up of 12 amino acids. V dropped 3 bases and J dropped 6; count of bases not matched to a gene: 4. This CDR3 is CSASGGTAEAFF. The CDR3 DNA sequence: TGCAGTGCTAGTGGGGGGACAGCTGAAGCTTTCTTT.

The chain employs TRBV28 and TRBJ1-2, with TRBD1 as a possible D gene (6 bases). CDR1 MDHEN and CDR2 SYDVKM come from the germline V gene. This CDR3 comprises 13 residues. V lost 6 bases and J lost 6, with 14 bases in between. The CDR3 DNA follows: TGTGCCAGCAGGGTGCAGGGGCGCGATGGCTACACCTTC. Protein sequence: CASRVQGRDGYTF.

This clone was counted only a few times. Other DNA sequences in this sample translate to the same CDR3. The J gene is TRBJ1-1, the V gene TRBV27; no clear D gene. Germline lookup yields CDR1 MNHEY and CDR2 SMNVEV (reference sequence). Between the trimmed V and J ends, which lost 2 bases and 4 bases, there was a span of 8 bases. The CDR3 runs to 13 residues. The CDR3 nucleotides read TGTGCCAGCAGTTTAAGAGGGAGCACTGAAGCTTTCTTT. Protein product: CASSLRGSTEAFF.

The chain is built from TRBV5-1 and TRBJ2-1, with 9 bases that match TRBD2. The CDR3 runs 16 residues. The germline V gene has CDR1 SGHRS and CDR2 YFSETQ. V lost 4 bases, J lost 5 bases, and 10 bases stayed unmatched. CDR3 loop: CASSPHGASGNNEQFF. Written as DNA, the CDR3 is TGCGCCAGCAGCCCCCACGGGGCTAGCGGGAACAATGAGCAGTTCTTC.

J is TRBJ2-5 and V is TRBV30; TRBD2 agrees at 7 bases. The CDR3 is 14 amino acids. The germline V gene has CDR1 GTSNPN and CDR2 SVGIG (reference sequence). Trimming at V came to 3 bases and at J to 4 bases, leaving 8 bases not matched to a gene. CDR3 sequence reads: CAWRPPGGRETQYF. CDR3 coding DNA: TGTGCCTGGAGGCCCCCTGGCGGGAGAGAGACCCAGTACTTC.

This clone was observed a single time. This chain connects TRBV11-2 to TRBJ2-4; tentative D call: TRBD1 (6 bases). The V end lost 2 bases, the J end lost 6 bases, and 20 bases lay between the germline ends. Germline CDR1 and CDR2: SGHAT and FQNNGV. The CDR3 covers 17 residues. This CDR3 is CASSLRRAGDKSNIQYF. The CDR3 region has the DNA TGTGCCAGCAGCTTAAGAAGAGCAGGGGATAAGTCAAACATTCAGTACTTC.

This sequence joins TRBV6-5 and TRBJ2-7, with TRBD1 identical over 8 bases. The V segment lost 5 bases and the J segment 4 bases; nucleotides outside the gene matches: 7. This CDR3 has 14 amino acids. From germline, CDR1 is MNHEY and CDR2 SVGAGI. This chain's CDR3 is CASSRQQGVYEQYF. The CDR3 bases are TGTGCCAGCAGTCGTCAACAGGGGGTTTACGAGCAGTACTTC.

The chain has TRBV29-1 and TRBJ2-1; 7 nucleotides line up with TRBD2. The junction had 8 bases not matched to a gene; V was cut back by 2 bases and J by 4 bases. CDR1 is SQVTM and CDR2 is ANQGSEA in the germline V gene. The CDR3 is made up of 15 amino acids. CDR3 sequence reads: CSVELAEEIYNEQFF. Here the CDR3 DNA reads TGCAGCGTTGAACTAGCGGAGGAAATATACAATGAGCAGTTCTTC.

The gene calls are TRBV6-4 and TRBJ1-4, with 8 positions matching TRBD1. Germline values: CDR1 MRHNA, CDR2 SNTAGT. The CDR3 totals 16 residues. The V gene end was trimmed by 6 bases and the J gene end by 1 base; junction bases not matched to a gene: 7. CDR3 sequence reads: CASRTGEIVTNEKLFF. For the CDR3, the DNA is TGTGCCAGCAGGACAGGGGAAATAGTAACTAATGAAAAACTGTTTTTT.

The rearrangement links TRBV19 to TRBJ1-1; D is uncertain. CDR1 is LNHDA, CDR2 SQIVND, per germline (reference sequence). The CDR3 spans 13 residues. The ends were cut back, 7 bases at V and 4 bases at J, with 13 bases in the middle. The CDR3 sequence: CASKGNEGTEAFF. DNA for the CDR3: TGTGCCAGTAAGGGCAACGAGGGCACTGAAGCTTTCTTT.